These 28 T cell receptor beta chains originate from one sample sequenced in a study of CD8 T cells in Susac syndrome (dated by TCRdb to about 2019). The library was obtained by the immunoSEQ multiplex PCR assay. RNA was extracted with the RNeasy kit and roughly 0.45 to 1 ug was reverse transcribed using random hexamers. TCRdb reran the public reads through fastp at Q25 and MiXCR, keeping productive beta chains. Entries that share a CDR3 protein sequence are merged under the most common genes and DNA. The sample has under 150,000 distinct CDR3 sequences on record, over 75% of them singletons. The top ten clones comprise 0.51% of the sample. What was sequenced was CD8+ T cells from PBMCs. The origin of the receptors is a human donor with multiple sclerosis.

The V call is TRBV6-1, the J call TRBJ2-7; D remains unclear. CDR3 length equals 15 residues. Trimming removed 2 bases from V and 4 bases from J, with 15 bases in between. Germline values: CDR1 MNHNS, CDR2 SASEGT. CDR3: CASSELVVLGYEQYV. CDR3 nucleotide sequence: TGTGCCAGCAGTGAATTAGTGGTCCTGGGTTACGAGCAGTACGTC.

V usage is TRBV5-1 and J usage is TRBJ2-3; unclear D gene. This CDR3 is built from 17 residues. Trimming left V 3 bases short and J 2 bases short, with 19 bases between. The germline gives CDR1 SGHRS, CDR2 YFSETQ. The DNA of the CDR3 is TGCGCCAGCAGCTACCTTAACGGCAGCCCAGTCACAGATACGCAGTATTTT. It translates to CASSYLNGSPVTDTQYF. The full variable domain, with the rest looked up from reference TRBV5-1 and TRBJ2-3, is KAGVTQTPRYLIKTRGQQVTLSCSPISGHRSVSWYQQTPGQGLQFLFEYFSETQRNKGNFPGRFSGRQFSNSRSEMNVSTLELGDSALYLCASSYLNGSPVTDTQYFGPGTRLTVL.

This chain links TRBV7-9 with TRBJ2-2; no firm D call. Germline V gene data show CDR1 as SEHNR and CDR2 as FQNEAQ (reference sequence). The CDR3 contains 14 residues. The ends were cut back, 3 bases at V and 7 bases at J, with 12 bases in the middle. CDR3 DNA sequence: TGTGCCAGCAGCTTGGCGCCCTGGGACGGGGAGCTGTTTTTT. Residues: CASSLAPWDGELFF.

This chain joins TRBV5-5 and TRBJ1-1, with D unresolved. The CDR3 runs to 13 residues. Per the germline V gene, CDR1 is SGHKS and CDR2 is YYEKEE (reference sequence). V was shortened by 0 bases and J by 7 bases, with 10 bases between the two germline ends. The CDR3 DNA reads TGTGCCAGCAGCTTGGTCCCCGGGCTTGAAGCTTTCTTT. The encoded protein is CASSLVPGLEAFF.

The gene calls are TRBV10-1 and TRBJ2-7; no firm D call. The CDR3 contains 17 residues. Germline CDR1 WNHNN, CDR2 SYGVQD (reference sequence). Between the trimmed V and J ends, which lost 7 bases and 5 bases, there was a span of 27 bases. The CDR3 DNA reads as TGCGCCAGCACCCTCCAAGGCCCCCCCGCTAACCCACACGAGCAGTACGTC. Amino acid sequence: CASTLQGPPANPHEQYV.

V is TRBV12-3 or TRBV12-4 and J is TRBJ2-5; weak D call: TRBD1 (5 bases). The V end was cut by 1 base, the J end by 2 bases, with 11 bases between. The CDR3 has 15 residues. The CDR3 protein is CASSLVGDSQETQYF. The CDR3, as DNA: TGTGCCAGCAGTTTAGTGGGTGACAGTCAAGAGACCCAGTACTTC.

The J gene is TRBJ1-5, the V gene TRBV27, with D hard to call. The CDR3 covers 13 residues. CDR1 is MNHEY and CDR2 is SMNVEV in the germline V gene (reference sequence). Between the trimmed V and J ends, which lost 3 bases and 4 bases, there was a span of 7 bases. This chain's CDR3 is CASSFGINQPQHF. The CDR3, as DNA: TGTGCCAGCAGTTTTGGTATTAATCAGCCCCAGCATTTT.

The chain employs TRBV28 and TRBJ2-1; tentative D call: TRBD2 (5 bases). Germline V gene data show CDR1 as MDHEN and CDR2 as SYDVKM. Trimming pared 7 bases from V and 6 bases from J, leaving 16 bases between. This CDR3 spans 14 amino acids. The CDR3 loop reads CASTLAYSANEQFF. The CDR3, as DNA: TGTGCCAGCACCCTAGCCTACTCCGCCAATGAGCAGTTCTTC.

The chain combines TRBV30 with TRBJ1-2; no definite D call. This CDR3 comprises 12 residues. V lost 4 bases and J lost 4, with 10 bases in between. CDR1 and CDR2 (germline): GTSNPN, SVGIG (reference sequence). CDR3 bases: TGTGCCTGGATAGGAACAGCCTATGGCTACACCTTC. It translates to CAWIGTAYGYTF.

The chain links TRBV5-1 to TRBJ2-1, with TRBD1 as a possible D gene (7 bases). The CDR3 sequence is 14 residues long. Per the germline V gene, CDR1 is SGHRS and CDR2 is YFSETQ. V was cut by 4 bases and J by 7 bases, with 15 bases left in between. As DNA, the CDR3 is TGCGCCAGCAGCGGAGGGACAGTCGGAAATGAGCAGTTCTTC. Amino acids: CASSGGTVGNEQFF.

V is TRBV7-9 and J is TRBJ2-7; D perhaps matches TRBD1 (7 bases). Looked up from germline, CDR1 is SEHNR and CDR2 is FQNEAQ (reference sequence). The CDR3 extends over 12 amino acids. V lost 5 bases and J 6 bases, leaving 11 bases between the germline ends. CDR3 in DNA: TGTGCCAGCAGCCTCCAGGGGGGCGAGCAGTACTTC. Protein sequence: CASSLQGGEQYF.

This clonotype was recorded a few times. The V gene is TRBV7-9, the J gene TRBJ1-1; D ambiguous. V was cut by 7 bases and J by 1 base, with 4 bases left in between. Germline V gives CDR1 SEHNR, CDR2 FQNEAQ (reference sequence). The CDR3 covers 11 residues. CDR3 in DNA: TGTGCCAGCAAAACGAACACTGAAGCTTTCTTT. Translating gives CASKTNTEAFF. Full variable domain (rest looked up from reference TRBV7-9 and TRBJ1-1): DTGVSQNPRHKITKRGQNVTFRCDPISEHNRLYWYRQTLGQGPEFLTYFQNEAQLEKSRLLSDRFSAERPKGSFSTLEIQRTEQGDSAMYLCASKTNTEAFFGQGTRLTVV.

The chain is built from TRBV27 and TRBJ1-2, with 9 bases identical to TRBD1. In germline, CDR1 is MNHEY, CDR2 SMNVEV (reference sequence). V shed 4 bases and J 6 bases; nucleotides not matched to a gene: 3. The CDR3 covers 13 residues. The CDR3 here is CASSYRDRDGYTF. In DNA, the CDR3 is TGTGCCAGCAGTTACCGGGACAGGGATGGCTACACCTTC.

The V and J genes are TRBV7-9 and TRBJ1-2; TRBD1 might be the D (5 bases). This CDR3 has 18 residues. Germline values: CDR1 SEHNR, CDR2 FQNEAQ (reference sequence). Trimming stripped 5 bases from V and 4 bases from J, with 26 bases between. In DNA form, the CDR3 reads TGTGCCAGCAGCGCACCCCATGCTCTGGGGCAGGAGATCTATGGCTACACCTTC. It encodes CASSAPHALGQEIYGYTF.

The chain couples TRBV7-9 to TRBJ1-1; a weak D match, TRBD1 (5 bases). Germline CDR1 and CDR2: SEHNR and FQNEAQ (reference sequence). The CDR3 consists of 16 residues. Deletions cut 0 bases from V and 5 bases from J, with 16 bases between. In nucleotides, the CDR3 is TGTGCCAGCAGCTTAGCTATCGGGGGTGAGGGGACTGAAGCTTTCTTT. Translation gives CASSLAIGGEGTEAFF.

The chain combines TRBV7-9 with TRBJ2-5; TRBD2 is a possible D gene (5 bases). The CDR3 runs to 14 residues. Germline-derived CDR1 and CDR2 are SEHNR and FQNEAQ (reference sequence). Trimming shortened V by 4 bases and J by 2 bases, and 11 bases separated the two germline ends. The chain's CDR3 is CASSYPGYQETQYF. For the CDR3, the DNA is TGTGCCAGCAGCTACCCGGGATATCAAGAGACCCAGTACTTC. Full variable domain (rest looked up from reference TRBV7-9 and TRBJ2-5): DTGVSQNPRHKITKRGQNVTFRCDPISEHNRLYWYRQTLGQGPEFLTYFQNEAQLEKSRLLSDRFSAERPKGSFSTLEIQRTEQGDSAMYLCASSYPGYQETQYFGPGTRLLVL.

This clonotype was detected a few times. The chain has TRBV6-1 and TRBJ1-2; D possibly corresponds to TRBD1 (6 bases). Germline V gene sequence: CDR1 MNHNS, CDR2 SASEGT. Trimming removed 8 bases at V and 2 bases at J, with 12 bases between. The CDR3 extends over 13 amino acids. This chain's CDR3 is CASRDNWNYGYTF. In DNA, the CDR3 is TGTGCCAGCCGGGACAACTGGAACTATGGCTACACCTTC.

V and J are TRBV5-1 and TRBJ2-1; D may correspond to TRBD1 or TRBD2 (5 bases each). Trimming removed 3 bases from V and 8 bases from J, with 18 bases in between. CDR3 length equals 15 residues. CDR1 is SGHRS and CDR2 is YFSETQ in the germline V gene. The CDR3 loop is CASSSTGPLPDEQFF. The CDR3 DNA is TGCGCCAGCAGCTCCACGGGACCCTTGCCCGATGAGCAGTTCTTC.

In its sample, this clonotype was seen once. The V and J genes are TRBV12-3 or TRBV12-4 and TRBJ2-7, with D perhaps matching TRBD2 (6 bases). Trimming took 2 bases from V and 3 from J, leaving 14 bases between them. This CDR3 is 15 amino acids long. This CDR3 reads CASSLSGSWRYEQYF. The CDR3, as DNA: TGTGCCAGCAGTTTATCCGGGAGCTGGCGCTACGAGCAGTACTTC.

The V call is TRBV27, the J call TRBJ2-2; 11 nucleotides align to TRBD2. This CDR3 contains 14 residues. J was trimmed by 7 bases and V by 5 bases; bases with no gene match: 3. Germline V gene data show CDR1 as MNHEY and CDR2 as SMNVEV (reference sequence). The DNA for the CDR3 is TGTGCCAGCAGTACGGGACTAGCGGTCGGGGAGCTGTTTTTT. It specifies CASSTGLAVGELFF.

The CDR3 sequence: CASSTNRGLFSYEQYF. For the CDR3, the DNA is TGTGCCAGCAGTACTAACAGGGGGTTATTCTCCTACGAGCAGTACTTC. The chain employs TRBV7-9 and TRBJ2-7, with 8 nucleotides matching TRBD1. Looked up from germline, CDR1 is SEHNR and CDR2 is FQNEAQ (reference sequence). V lost 6 bases and J lost 0; bases outside the gene matches: 10. CDR3 length equals 16 residues.

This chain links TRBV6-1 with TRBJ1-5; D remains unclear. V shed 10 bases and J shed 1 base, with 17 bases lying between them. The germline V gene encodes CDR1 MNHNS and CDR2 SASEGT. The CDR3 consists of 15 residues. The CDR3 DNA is TGTGCCACCCTGGTCGGGCAGGAAAGCAATCAGCCCCAGCATTTT. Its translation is CATLVGQESNQPQHF.

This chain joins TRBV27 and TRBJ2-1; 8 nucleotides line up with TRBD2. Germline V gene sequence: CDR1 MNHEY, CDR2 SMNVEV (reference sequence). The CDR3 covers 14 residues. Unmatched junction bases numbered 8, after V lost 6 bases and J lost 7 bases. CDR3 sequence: CASSPGGAWNEQFF. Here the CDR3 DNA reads TGTGCCAGCAGCCCGGGGGGGGCGTGGAATGAGCAGTTCTTC.

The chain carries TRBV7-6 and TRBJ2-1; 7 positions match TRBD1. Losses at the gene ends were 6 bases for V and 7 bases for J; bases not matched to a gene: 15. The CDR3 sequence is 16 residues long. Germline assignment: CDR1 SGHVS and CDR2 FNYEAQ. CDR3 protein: CASSFSSRGSLNEQFF. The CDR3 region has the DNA TGTGCCAGCAGTTTTAGCAGCAGGGGGTCATTGAATGAGCAGTTCTTC.

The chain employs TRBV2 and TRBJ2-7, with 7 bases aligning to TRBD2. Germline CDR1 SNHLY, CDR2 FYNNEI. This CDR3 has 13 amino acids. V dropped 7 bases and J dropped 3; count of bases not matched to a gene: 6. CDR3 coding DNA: TGTGCCAGCACGTTCGGGGGGTTCTACGAGCAGTACTTC. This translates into CASTFGGFYEQYF.

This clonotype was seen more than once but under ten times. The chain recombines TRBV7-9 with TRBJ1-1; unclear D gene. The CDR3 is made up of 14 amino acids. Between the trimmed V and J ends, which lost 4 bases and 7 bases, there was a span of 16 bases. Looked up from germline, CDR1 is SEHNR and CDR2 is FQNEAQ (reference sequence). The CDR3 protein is CASSSRGNHGEAFF. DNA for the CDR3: TGTGCCAGCAGCTCGCGAGGTAACCACGGTGAAGCTTTCTTT.

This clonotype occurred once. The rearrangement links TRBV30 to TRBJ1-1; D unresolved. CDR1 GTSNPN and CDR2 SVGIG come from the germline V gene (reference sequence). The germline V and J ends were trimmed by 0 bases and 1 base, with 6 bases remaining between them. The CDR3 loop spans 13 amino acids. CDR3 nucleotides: TGTGCCTGGAGTGTAGTTCCGAACACTGAAGCTTTCTTT. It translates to CAWSVVPNTEAFF.

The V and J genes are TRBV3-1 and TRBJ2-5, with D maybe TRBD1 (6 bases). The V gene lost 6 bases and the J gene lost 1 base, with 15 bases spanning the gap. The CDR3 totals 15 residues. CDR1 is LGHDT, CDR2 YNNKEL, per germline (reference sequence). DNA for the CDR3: TGTGCCAGCAGTCATATTATGGACAGCCAAGAGACCCAGTACTTC. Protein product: CASSHIMDSQETQYF.